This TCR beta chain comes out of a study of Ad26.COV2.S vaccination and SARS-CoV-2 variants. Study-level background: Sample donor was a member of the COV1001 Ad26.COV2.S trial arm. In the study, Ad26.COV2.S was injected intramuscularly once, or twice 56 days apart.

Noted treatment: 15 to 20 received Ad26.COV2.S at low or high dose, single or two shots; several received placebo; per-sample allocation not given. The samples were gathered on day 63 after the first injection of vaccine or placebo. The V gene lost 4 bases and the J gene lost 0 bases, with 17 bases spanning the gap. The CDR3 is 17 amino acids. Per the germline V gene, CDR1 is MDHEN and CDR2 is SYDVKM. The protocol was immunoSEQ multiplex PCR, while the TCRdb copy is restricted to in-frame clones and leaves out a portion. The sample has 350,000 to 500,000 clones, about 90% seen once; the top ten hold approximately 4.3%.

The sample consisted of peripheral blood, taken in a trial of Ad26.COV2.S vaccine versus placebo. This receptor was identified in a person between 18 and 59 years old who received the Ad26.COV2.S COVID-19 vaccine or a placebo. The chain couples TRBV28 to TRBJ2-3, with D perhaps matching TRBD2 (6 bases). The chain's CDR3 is CASSSAPLAPSTDTQYF. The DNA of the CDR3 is TGTGCCAGCAGTTCCGCTCCTCTAGCGCCCAGCACAGATACGCAGTATTTT.